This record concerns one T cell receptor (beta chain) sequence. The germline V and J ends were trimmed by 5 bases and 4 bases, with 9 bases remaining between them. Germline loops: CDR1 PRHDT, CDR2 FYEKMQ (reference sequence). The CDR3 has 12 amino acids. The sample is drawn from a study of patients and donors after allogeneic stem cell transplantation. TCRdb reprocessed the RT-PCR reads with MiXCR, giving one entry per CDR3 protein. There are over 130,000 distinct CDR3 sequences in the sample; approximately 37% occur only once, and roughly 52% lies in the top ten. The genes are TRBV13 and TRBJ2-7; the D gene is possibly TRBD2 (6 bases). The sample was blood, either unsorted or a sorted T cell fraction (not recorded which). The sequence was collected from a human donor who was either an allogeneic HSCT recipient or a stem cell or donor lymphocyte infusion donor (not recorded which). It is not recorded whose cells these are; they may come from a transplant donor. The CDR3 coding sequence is TGTGCCAGCAGCCGAGGGAGGTACGAGCAGTACGTC. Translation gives CASSRGRYEQYV.